This T cell receptor (beta chain) stems from a study of sequential checkpoint blockade in melanoma. As for the study in general: Randomization was 1:1 between first-line nivolumab→ipilimumab and ipilimumab→nivolumab. Each arm's sequence ended with maintenance nivolumab.

In germline, CDR1 is MNHNS, CDR2 SASEGT. Trimming took 1 base from V and 2 from J; bases not matched to a gene: 9. The CDR3 extends over 18 amino acids. This clone turned up a few times. Treatment meaning: randomized to nivolumab then ipilimumab (arm A) or the reverse (arm B). Patients had received no earlier DNA-damaging chemotherapy. Only in-frame clones appear in the TCRdb table, and some are missing; sequencing was by immunoSEQ multiplex PCR. This sample yields approximately 10,000 clones, of which 73% are seen a single time; approximately 15% belongs to the top ten. The rearrangement joins TRBV6-1 to TRBJ2-1; 9 bases are shared with TRBD2. The origin of this receptor is a human donor with melanoma. The sequencing used CD8+ T cells sorted from blood (inferred from file names), collected from a patient given nivolumab and ipilimumab in sequence. CDR3 protein: CASSEGSPRGGPYNEQFF. CDR3 in DNA: TGTGCCAGCAGTGAAGGTTCCCCGCGGGGGGGCCCCTACAATGAGCAGTTCTTC.